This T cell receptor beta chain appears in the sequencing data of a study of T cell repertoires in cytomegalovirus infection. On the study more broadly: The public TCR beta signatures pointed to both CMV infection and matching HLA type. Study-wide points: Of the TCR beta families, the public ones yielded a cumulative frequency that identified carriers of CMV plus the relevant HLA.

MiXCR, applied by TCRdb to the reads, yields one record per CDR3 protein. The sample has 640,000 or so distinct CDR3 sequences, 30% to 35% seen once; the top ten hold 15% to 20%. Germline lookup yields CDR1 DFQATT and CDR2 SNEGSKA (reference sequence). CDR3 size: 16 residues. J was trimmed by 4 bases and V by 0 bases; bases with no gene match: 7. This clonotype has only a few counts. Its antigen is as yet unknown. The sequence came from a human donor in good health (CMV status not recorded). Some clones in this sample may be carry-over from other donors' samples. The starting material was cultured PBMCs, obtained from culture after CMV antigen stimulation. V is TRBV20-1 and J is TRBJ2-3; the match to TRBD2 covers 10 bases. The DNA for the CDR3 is TGCAGTGCTAGAGATCTGGGGAGCGGGGGGGCAGATACGCAGTATTTT. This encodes CSARDLGSGGADTQYF.